This entry lists 17 T cell receptor beta chains sequenced from one sample in a study of cytomegalovirus exposure and HLA in healthy donors. Both 60 Vbeta primers and 13 Jbeta primers went into the PCR. Clones were read by immunoSEQ multiplex PCR, and TCRdb kept only the in-frame ones, dropping some. The data contain approximately 220,000 clones, approximately 79% of them singletons. Material for sequencing was PBMCs. The receptor set was obtained from a male donor in good health and CMV-seronegative.

This clone is a singleton in its sample. V usage is TRBV5-4 and J usage is TRBJ2-5; 8 bases map to TRBD2. V dropped 3 bases and J dropped 0; count of bases not matched to a gene: 4. Looked up from germline, CDR1 is SGHNT and CDR2 is YYREEE (reference sequence). The CDR3 totals 15 residues. CDR3 bases: TGTGCCAGCAGCTCGGGGGGGACTAACCAAGAGACCCAGTACTTC. Translated: CASSSGGTNQETQYF.

The V gene is TRBV19, the J gene TRBJ1-1; TRBD1 might be the D (6 bases). Germline V gene sequence: CDR1 LNHDA, CDR2 SQIVND (reference sequence). The CDR3 is 12 amino acids. Trimming cost V 9 bases and J 6 bases, with 14 bases left between them. CDR3 loop: CARQQGCAEAFF. CDR3 coding DNA: TGTGCCAGGCAACAGGGTTGCGCTGAAGCTTTCTTT.

The chain employs TRBV11-2 and TRBJ2-7, with D maybe TRBD1 (6 bases). The CDR3 is made up of 14 amino acids. V lost 4 bases and J lost 3, with 13 bases in between. Germline V lookup: CDR1 SGHAT, CDR2 FQNNGV. The CDR3 nucleotides are TGTGCCAGCAGCTCGGACAGTAGGGTCTACGAGCAGTACTTC. As protein: CASSSDSRVYEQYF.

This chain joins TRBV9 and TRBJ2-5; D might be TRBD2 (6 bases). With the DNA end fitting TRBJ2-7 better, the J assignment may be wrong. The CDR3 length is 16 residues. CDR1 and CDR2 (germline): SGDLS, YYNGEE. As DNA, the CDR3 is TGTGCCAGCAGCGTAGCTGCGGGGAAGAGCTCCTACGAGCAGTACTTC. As protein: CASSVAAGKSSYEQYF.

CDR3 sequence: CASSQVWQGSTGELFF. The CDR3 DNA follows: TGCGCCAGCAGCCAAGTATGGCAGGGGAGTACCGGGGAGCTGTTTTTT. The chain links TRBV4-3 to TRBJ2-2; tentative D call: TRBD1 (6 bases). The germline V gene encodes CDR1 LGHNA and CDR2 YSLEER. The CDR3 length is 16 residues. Deletions cut 1 base from V and 5 bases from J, with 14 bases between.

The chain is built from TRBV9 and TRBJ2-2, with D tentatively TRBD2 (6 bases). V lost 4 bases and J 4 bases, leaving 20 bases between the germline ends. The CDR3 is 17 amino acids. Germline CDR1 is SGDLS and CDR2 is YYNGEE. The CDR3 sequence is CASSPRGSGAFTGELFF. Here the CDR3 DNA reads TGTGCCAGCAGCCCCCGGGGGTCTGGGGCCTTCACCGGGGAGCTGTTTTTT.

V gene TRBV27 combines with J gene TRBJ1-1; 8 nucleotides align to TRBD1. With V trimmed by 0 bases and J by 0 bases, 6 bases remained unmatched. Germline V gene data show CDR1 as MNHEY and CDR2 as SMNVEV (reference sequence). This CDR3 spans 17 amino acids. The CDR3 reads CASSLSERQGLNTEAFF. In DNA form, the CDR3 reads TGTGCCAGCAGTTTATCCGAAAGACAGGGGTTGAACACTGAAGCTTTCTTT.

The V and J genes are TRBV18 and TRBJ2-3; D may be TRBD1 (5 bases). This CDR3 has 14 residues. The V end was cut by 3 bases, the J end by 0 bases, with 7 bases between. The germline V gene encodes CDR1 KGHSH and CDR2 LQKENI. The CDR3 here is CASSPQGSTDTQYF. The DNA for the CDR3 is TGTGCCAGCTCACCTCAGGGTAGCACAGATACGCAGTATTTT.

Concerning this clone: A read error may produce the germline difference seen at one junction end. This chain uses TRBV18 with TRBJ2-5; 14 bases are shared with TRBD2. Germline lookup yields CDR1 KGHSH and CDR2 LQKENI. CDR3 length: 14 residues. Here the CDR3 reads CASSPGLAGEAQYF. DNA for the CDR3: TGTGCCAGCTCACCGGGACTAGCGGGAGAGGCCCAGTACTTC. Looking up the rest from reference TRBV18 and TRBJ2-5 gives the full variable domain: NAGVMQNPRHLVRRRGQEARLRCSPMKGHSHVYWYRQLPEEGLKFMVYLQKENIIDESGMPKERFSAEFPKEGPSILRIQQVVRGDSAAYFCASSPGLAGEAQYFGPGTRLLVL.

The rearrangement links TRBV27 to TRBJ1-2, with D hard to call. V lost 6 bases to trimming and J lost 0 bases, with 8 bases between them. Per germline, CDR1 MNHEY and CDR2 SMNVEV (reference sequence). The CDR3 is made up of 13 amino acids. CDR3 DNA sequence: TGTGCCAGCAGCCTGGTAGCTAACTATGGCTACACCTTC. Residues: CASSLVANYGYTF.

V usage is TRBV4-3 and J usage is TRBJ2-7, with D unresolved. From germline, CDR1 is LGHNA and CDR2 YSLEER. V lost 0 bases, J lost 0 bases, and 6 bases lay in between. The CDR3 is 14 residues long. The CDR3 protein is CASSQESHSYEQYF. The CDR3 nucleotides are TGCGCCAGCAGCCAAGAATCCCACTCCTACGAGCAGTACTTC.

This sequence joins TRBV5-1 and TRBJ2-7, with TRBD2 identical over 7 bases. Trimming cost V 4 bases and J 3 bases; bases outside gene matches: 13. The germline V gene has CDR1 SGHRS and CDR2 YFSETQ. The CDR3 spans 16 residues. CDR3 DNA sequence: TGCGCCAGCAGCAGCCAGACCGGGACTAACAACTACGAGCAGTACTTC. Amino acids: CASSSQTGTNNYEQYF.

The table lists this clone with a few counts. The gene calls are TRBV7-2 and TRBJ1-3, with TRBD1 matching 8 bases. The germline V gene has CDR1 SGHTA and CDR2 FQGNSA. This CDR3 is built from 15 residues. After removal of 5 bases from V and 1 base from J, the junction contained 4 bases not matched to a gene. The CDR3 coding sequence is TGTGCCAGCAGCCTTAGGACAGGGTCTGGAAACACCATATATTTT. It yields the protein CASSLRTGSGNTIYF.

The chain uses TRBV28 and TRBJ2-3, with 11 bases identical to TRBD2. The germline CDR1 and CDR2 sequences are MDHEN and SYDVKM. Trimming removed 3 bases from V and 0 bases from J; junction bases left unmatched: 8. This CDR3 is built from 18 residues. CDR3 in DNA: TGTGCCAGCAGTTTGAGTTCTGTAGCGGGGGGGAGCACAGATACGCAGTATTTT. Translated: CASSLSSVAGGSTDTQYF.

The rearrangement links TRBV28 to TRBJ1-2; TRBD1 matches at 8 bases. The germline gives CDR1 MDHEN, CDR2 SYDVKM. V was pared by 5 bases and J by 4 bases, with 3 bases of the junction left unmatched. This CDR3 is 13 amino acids long. CDR3: CASSRDRGYGYTF. The CDR3 bases are TGTGCCAGCAGTCGAGACAGGGGCTATGGCTACACCTTC.

The chain joins TRBV28 to TRBJ2-5, with 8 bases that match TRBD1. The DNA matches TRBJ2-7 better at its end, which makes the J call doubtful. CDR3 size: 14 residues. Germline V gene lookup returns CDR1 MDHEN and CDR2 SYDVKM. The CDR3 spells CASRPGQATYEQYF. The CDR3 DNA reads as TGTGCCAGTCGACCGGGACAGGCTACCTACGAGCAGTACTTC.

The genes are TRBV10-3 and TRBJ1-4; TRBD1 agrees at 10 bases. V lost 4 bases and J lost 7; bases outside the gene matches: 0. The germline gives CDR1 ENHRY, CDR2 SYGVKD. CDR3 length equals 13 residues. This CDR3 reads CAISGQGAEKLFF. The CDR3 nucleotides read TGTGCCATCAGTGGACAGGGGGCTGAAAAACTGTTTTTT.